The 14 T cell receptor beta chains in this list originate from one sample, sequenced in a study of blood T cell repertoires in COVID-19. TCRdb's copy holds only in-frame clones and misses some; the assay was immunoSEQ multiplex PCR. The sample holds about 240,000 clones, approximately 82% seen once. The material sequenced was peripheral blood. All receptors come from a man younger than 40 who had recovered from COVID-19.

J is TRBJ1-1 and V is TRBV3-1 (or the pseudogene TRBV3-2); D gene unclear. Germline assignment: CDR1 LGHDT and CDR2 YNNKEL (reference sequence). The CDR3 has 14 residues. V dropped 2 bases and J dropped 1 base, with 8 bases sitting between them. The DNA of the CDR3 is TGTGCCAGCAGCCAAACAGTGCAGAACACTGAAGCTTTCTTT. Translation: CASSQTVQNTEAFF.

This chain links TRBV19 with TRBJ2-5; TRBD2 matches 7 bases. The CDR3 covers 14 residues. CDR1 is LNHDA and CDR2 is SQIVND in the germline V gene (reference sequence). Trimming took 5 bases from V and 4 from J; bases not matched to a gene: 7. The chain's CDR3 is CASSGGGSRETQYF. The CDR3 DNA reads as TGTGCCAGTAGTGGGGGGGGATCGAGAGAGACCCAGTACTTC. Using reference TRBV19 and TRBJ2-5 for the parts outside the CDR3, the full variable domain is DGGITQSPKYLFRKEGQNVTLSCEQNLNHDAMYWYRQDPGQGLRLIYYSQIVNDFQKGDIAEGYSVSREKKESFPLTVTSAQKNPTAFYLCASSGGGSRETQYFGPGTRLLVL.

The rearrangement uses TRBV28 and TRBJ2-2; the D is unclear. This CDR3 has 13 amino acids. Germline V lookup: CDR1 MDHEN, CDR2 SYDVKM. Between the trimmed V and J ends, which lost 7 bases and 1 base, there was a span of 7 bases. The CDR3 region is CASMVENTGELFF. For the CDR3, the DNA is TGTGCCAGCATGGTAGAGAACACCGGGGAGCTGTTTTTT.

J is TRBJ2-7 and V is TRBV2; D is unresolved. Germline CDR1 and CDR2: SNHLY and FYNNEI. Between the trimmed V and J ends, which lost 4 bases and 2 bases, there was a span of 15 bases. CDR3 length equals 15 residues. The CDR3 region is CASSGGVGFPYEQYV. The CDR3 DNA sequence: TGTGCCAGCAGTGGAGGAGTAGGTTTTCCCTACGAGCAGTACGTC.

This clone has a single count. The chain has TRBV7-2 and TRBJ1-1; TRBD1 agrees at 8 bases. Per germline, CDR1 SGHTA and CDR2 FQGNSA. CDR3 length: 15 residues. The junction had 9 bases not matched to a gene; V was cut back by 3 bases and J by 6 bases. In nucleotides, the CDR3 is TGTGCCAGCAGCTTCCGGACAGGGAGCCTTCCTGAAGCTTTCTTT. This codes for CASSFRTGSLPEAFF.

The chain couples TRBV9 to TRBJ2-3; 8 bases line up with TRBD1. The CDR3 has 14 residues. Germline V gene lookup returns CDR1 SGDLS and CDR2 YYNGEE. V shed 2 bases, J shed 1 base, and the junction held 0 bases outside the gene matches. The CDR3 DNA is TGTGCCAGCAGCGTGGACAGGGGCACAGATACGCAGTATTTT. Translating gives CASSVDRGTDTQYF.

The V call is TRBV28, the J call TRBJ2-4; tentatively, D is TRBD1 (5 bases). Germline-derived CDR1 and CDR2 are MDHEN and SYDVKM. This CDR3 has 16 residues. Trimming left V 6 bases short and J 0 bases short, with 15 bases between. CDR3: CASSRKTVTAKNIQYF. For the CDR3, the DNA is TGTGCCAGCAGCAGGAAGACAGTTACAGCCAAAAACATTCAGTACTTC.

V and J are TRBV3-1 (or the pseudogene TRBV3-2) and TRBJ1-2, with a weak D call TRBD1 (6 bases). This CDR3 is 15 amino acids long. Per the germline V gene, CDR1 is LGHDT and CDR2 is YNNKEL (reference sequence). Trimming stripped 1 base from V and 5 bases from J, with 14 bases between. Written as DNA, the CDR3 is TGTGCCAGCAGCCAAGGTCTGCCAGGGGAGTATGGCTACACCTTC. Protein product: CASSQGLPGEYGYTF.

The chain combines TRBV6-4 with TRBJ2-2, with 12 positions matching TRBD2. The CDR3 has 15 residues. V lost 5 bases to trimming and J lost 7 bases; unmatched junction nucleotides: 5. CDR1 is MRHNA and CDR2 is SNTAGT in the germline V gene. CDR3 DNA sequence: TGTGCCAGCAGTCGGACTAGCGGGGCGAGCGGGGAGCTGTTTTTT. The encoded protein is CASSRTSGASGELFF.

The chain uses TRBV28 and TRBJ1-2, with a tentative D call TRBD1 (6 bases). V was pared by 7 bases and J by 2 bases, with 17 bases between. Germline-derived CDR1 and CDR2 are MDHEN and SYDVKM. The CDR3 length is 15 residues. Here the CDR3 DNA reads TGTGCCAGCACCCAAGGGGGGGCCTCCAACTATGGCTACACCTTC. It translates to CASTQGGASNYGYTF.

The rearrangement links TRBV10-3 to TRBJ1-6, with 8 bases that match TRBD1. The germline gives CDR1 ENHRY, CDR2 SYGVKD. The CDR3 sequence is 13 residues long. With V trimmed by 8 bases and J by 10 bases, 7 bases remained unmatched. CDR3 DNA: TGTGCCATCGGACAGGGAGAAGGATCACCCCTCCACTTT. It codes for CAIGQGEGSPLHF.

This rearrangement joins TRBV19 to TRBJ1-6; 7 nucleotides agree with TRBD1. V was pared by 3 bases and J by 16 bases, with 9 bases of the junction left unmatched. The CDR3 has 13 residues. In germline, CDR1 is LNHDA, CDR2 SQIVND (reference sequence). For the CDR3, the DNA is TGTGCCAGTAGTATGGGACAGCGCCGCGAACTCCACTTT. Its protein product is CASSMGQRRELHF.

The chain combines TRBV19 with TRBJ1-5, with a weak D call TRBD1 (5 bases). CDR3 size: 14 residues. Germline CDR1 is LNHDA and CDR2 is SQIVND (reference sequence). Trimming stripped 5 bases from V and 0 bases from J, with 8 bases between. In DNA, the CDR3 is TGTGCCAGTAGTCAAGGGGATAGCAATCAGCCCCAGCATTTT. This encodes CASSQGDSNQPQHF.

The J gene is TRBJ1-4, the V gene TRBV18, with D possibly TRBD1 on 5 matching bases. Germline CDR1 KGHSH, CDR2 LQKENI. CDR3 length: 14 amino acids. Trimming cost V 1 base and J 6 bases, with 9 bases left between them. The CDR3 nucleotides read TGTGCCAGCTCACCACGCCAGGGTTATGAAAAACTGTTTTTT. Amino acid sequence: CASSPRQGYEKLFF.